This paragraph covers one T cell receptor beta chain sequence. The antigen is unknown. The junction departs from germline at one end; a sequencing error may be responsible. PCR used 60 Vbeta primers and 13 Jbeta primers. This table comes from immunoSEQ multiplex PCR, and its TCRdb copy is limited to in-frame clones, with some not included. The table for this sample gives about 55,000 clones. CDR1 SQVTM and CDR2 ANQGSEA come from the germline V gene. The length of the CDR3 is 14 residues. The entry originates in a study of cytomegalovirus exposure and HLA in healthy donors. Study outcomes and limitations: According to the study, roughly 180 TCR beta chains were cytomegalovirus-associated.

This chain uses TRBV29-1 with TRBJ2-1; 7 bases are a match to TRBD2. The material sequenced was PBMCs. The TCR comes from a man between 50 and 59 years old in good health and CMV-seropositive. The CDR3: CSDALADSDNEQFF. The DNA of the CDR3 is TGCAGTGATGCCCTAGCGGACTCCGACAATGAGCAGTTCTTC.